The clone carrying this TCR beta chain showed up just once. The record originates from a study of blood T cells in healthy people across ages. A second PCR, run for about 6 to 11 cycles, used a sample-barcoded 5' primer plus a J-beta primer mix. TCRdb passed the 5' RACE reads through MiXCR, listing each CDR3 protein once. The repertoire holds about 830,000 distinct CDR3 sequences, 55% to 75% seen once, with around 20% in the top ten. Sequencing input: blood. The sequence was collected from a man aged 25 to 45 in good health.

This CDR3 is CASTQGGNIQYF. The CDR3, as DNA: TGTGCCAGCACCCAGGGCGGCAACATTCAGTACTTC. This chain joins TRBV7-2 and TRBJ2-7, with D possibly being TRBD1 (5 bases). TRBJ2-4 explains the end of the DNA better; the J call may be wrong. Per the germline V gene, CDR1 is SGHTA and CDR2 is FQGNSA. The CDR3 runs 12 residues.